The 22 T cell receptor beta chains below were found in one sample sequenced in a study of CD8 T cells in Susac syndrome. Random-hexamer reverse transcription was applied to roughly 0.45 to 1 ug RNA. Each CDR3 protein is one row after TCRdb ran MiXCR on the immunoSEQ multiplex PCR reads. Here the sample spans approximately 210,000 distinct CDR3 sequences, 95% being singletons. The sample consisted of CD4+ T cells from PBMCs. These receptor sequences come from a human donor with multiple sclerosis.

The chain uses TRBV27 and TRBJ1-4; TRBD1 matches 7 bases. The CDR3 totals 13 residues. Germline lookup yields CDR1 MNHEY and CDR2 SMNVEV (reference sequence). Losses at the gene ends were 5 bases for V and 5 bases for J; bases not matched to a gene: 2. DNA for the CDR3: TGTGCCAGCAGTCAGGACAGGAATGAAAAACTGTTTTTT. Protein product: CASSQDRNEKLFF.

This clonotype was seen just once. The chain joins TRBV9 to TRBJ2-6, with D unresolved. Germline V gene lookup returns CDR1 SGDLS and CDR2 YYNGEE. The CDR3 runs to 15 residues. Trimming pared 1 base from V and 4 bases from J, leaving 9 bases between. The CDR3 here is CASSVQGAGANVLTF. The CDR3 DNA is TGTGCCAGCAGCGTACAAGGTGCAGGGGCCAACGTCCTGACTTTC.

This clonotype has more than one count but fewer than ten. V usage is TRBV25-1 and J usage is TRBJ2-7, with D uncertain. The germline gives CDR1 MGHDK, CDR2 SYGVNS. The CDR3 sequence is 11 residues long. V lost 3 bases, J lost 4 bases, and 4 bases lay in between. The CDR3 loop reads CASSDLYEQYF. Here the CDR3 DNA reads TGTGCCAGCAGTGATCTTTACGAGCAGTACTTC.

V usage is TRBV20-1 and J usage is TRBJ1-1; D possibly corresponds to TRBD1 (5 bases). Trimming removed 5 bases from V and 8 bases from J, with 18 bases in between. This CDR3 region has 13 residues. Germline CDR1 and CDR2: DFQATT and SNEGSKA (reference sequence). The CDR3 region is CSAGLQRGLEAFF. The CDR3 nucleotides read TGCAGTGCTGGGTTACAGCGGGGCTTGGAAGCTTTCTTT.

This chain links TRBV7-3 with TRBJ2-2, with D unclear. This CDR3 is built from 14 residues. V gave up 0 bases and J gave up 1 base, with 3 bases separating them. From germline, CDR1 is SGHTA and CDR2 FQGTGA. CDR3: CASSLTRNTGELFF. The DNA of the CDR3 is TGTGCCAGCAGCTTAACACGGAACACCGGGGAGCTGTTTTTT.

The chain has TRBV2 and TRBJ1-4; 10 bases map to TRBD1. The CDR3 runs 15 residues. Germline CDR1 is SNHLY and CDR2 is FYNNEI. The junction had 7 bases not matched to a gene; V was cut back by 8 bases and J by 4 bases. CDR3 nucleotides: TGTGCCAGCCGCCGAGGGGACAGGGGTAATGAAAAACTGTTTTTT. Protein product: CASRRGDRGNEKLFF.

The V call is TRBV6-6, the J call TRBJ2-7; tentative D call: TRBD1 (5 bases). The CDR3 runs to 15 residues. Trimming removed 7 bases at V and 3 bases at J, with 19 bases between. Germline lookup yields CDR1 MNHNY and CDR2 SVGAGI (reference sequence). CDR3 region: CASTPGQGYLYEQYF. For the CDR3, the DNA is TGTGCCAGCACCCCAGGGCAGGGATATCTCTACGAGCAGTACTTC.

The chain has TRBV3-1 and TRBJ1-2, with D possibly matching TRBD1 (6 bases). The CDR3 is 15 residues long. V was shortened by 0 bases and J by 8 bases, with 16 bases between the two germline ends. Germline CDR1 LGHDT, CDR2 YNNKEL (reference sequence). For the CDR3, the DNA is TGTGCCAGCAGCCAAGATCCGGGGGGCTTTCGAGGCTACACCTTC. It encodes CASSQDPGGFRGYTF.

The chain has TRBV18 and TRBJ2-7, with 7 positions matching TRBD1. V shed 2 bases and J 6 bases; nucleotides not matched to a gene: 7. The CDR3 length is 14 residues. Germline CDR1 is KGHSH and CDR2 is LQKENI. CDR3 coding DNA: TGTGCCAGCTCACCATCCGGACAGGTCGCCGAGCAGTACTTC. It codes for CASSPSGQVAEQYF. Combining the CDR3 with reference TRBV18 and TRBJ2-7 gives the whole variable domain NAGVMQNPRHLVRRRGQEARLRCSPMKGHSHVYWYRQLPEEGLKFMVYLQKENIIDESGMPKERFSAEFPKEGPSILRIQQVVRGDSAAYFCASSPSGQVAEQYFGPGTRLTVT.

This clonotype appeared once. The chain is built from TRBV5-1 and TRBJ2-1; TRBD1 is a possible D gene (5 bases). Between the trimmed V and J ends, which lost 1 base and 0 bases, there was a span of 11 bases. CDR1 and CDR2 from the germline V gene are SGHRS and YFSETQ. The CDR3 has 16 amino acids. DNA for the CDR3: TGCGCCAGCAGCTTGAACCCAGGGCCCTCCTACAATGAGCAGTTCTTC. This codes for CASSLNPGPSYNEQFF.

This sequence joins TRBV3-1 and TRBJ1-6; TRBD1 matches at 8 bases. The V gene's germline CDR1 is LGHDT and CDR2 YNNKEL (reference sequence). Unmatched junction bases numbered 6, after V lost 4 bases and J lost 7 bases. The CDR3 spans 15 residues. Here the CDR3 reads CASSPSQGANSPLHF. CDR3 sequence (DNA): TGTGCCAGCAGCCCGAGCCAGGGGGCGAATTCACCCCTCCACTTT.

The chain carries TRBV20-1 and TRBJ1-1; no clear D. V dropped 3 bases and J dropped 1 base, with 9 bases sitting between them. Germline CDR1 DFQATT, CDR2 SNEGSKA (reference sequence). This CDR3 region has 13 residues. CDR3 amino acids: CSASPTKNTEAFF. Written as DNA, the CDR3 is TGCAGTGCTAGCCCCACCAAGAACACTGAAGCTTTCTTT.

The rearrangement uses TRBV30 and TRBJ1-2; 11 bases match TRBD1. After removal of 2 bases from V and 7 bases from J, the junction contained 9 bases not matched to a gene. The germline gives CDR1 GTSNPN, CDR2 SVGIG (reference sequence). This CDR3 is 15 amino acids long. The CDR3, as DNA: TGTGCCTGGAGTACTTCCGGGACAGGGGGACGTGGCTACACCTTC. It encodes CAWSTSGTGGRGYTF. Together with reference TRBV30 and TRBJ1-2, the CDR3 gives the full variable domain: SQTIHQWPATLVQPVGSPLSLECTVEGTSNPNLYWYRQAAGRGLQLLFYSVGIGQISSEVPQNLSASRPQDRQFILSSKKLLLSDSGFYLCAWSTSGTGGRGYTFGSGTRLTVV.

The rearrangement joins TRBV20-1 to TRBJ2-7; D is unclear. The CDR3 contains 13 residues. CDR1 and CDR2 from the germline V gene are DFQATT and SNEGSKA (reference sequence). Trimming shortened V by 3 bases and J by 5 bases, and 14 bases separated the two germline ends. The CDR3 spells CSASPKGPHEQYF. DNA of the CDR3: TGCAGTGCTAGTCCTAAGGGCCCCCACGAGCAGTACTTC.

The chain couples TRBV27 to TRBJ1-2; no clear D. The V end lost 6 bases, the J end lost 2 bases, and 10 bases lay between the germline ends. CDR3 length equals 13 residues. Germline loops: CDR1 MNHEY, CDR2 SMNVEV (reference sequence). In nucleotides, the CDR3 is TGTGCCAGCAGCCAAAACTCAAACTATGGCTACACCTTC. Its translation: CASSQNSNYGYTF.

V is TRBV3-1 and J is TRBJ2-2, with D maybe TRBD1 (5 bases). There are 15 residues in the CDR3. Germline V gene sequence: CDR1 LGHDT, CDR2 YNNKEL (reference sequence). Trimming took off 4 bases at V and 2 bases at J, with 11 bases between the two ends. The CDR3 spells CASSRERTNTGELFF. The CDR3 bases are TGTGCCAGCAGCCGGGAACGGACAAACACCGGGGAGCTGTTTTTT. Filled out from reference TRBV3-1 and TRBJ2-2, the complete variable domain reads DTAVSQTPKYLVTQMGNDKSIKCEQNLGHDTMYWYKQDSKKFLKIMFSYNNKELIINETVPNRFSPKSPDKAHLNLHINSLELGDSAVYFCASSRERTNTGELFFGEGSRLTVL.

The chain links TRBV5-1 to TRBJ2-7; D is possibly TRBD2 (5 bases). The CDR3 loop spans 13 amino acids. Germline values: CDR1 SGHRS, CDR2 YFSETQ. The V gene lost 3 bases and the J gene lost 6 bases, with 13 bases spanning the gap. The CDR3 region is CASSSLPGIEQYF. The DNA for the CDR3 is TGCGCCAGCAGCTCTCTACCCGGGATCGAGCAGTACTTC.

The chain employs TRBV12-5 and TRBJ2-5; D not resolved. Germline-derived CDR1 and CDR2 are LGHNT and FRNRAP. V lost 1 base and J 3 bases, leaving 3 bases between the germline ends. The CDR3 consists of 12 residues. CDR3 amino acids: CASGLGEETQYF. The CDR3 DNA reads TGTGCTAGTGGTTTGGGGGAAGAGACCCAGTACTTC.

This chain connects TRBV2 to TRBJ2-3; D is uncertain. The CDR3 spans 13 residues. Germline V CDR1 and CDR2: SNHLY, FYNNEI. Trimming took off 3 bases at V and 5 bases at J, with 9 bases between the two ends. The CDR3 bases are TGTGCCAGCAGTGAGTCGTTGGGAGATACGCAGTATTTT. Its translation is CASSESLGDTQYF.

The chain is built from TRBV30 and TRBJ2-7; the match to TRBD1 covers 12 bases. The germline V gene encodes CDR1 GTSNPN and CDR2 SVGIG (reference sequence). The CDR3 sequence is 18 residues long. Trimming removed 0 bases from V and 6 bases from J; junction bases left unmatched: 15. CDR3 coding DNA: TGTGCCTGGAGTGTACTAGCCGGAGGGACAGGGGGCTGGGGCGAGCAGTACTTC. It yields the protein CAWSVLAGGTGGWGEQYF.

The chain carries TRBV12-3 or TRBV12-4 and TRBJ1-1; the D is unclear. V gave up 0 bases and J gave up 3 bases, with 8 bases separating them. The CDR3 is 14 amino acids. The CDR3 DNA follows: TGTGCCAGCAGTTTAGCTGAAGGAGACACTGAAGCTTTCTTT. Residues: CASSLAEGDTEAFF.

The gene calls are TRBV7-9 and TRBJ2-2; no reliable D call. V was shortened by 6 bases and J by 8 bases, with 19 bases between the two germline ends. CDR3 size: 15 residues. From germline, CDR1 is SEHNR and CDR2 FQNEAQ (reference sequence). CDR3 loop: CASSWVSGHPGELFF. Here the CDR3 DNA reads TGTGCCAGCAGTTGGGTCTCGGGTCACCCTGGGGAGCTGTTTTTT.